The entry below gives a single T cell receptor (beta chain) sequence along with its context. The data originate from a study of siplizumab effects on memory and regulatory T cells. Method: immunoSEQ multiplex PCR; TCRdb's copy keeps in-frame clones and lacks some. In the table there are 80,000 to 130,000 clones, about 93% of which are singletons. Germline V gene sequence: CDR1 SGHDN, CDR2 FVKESK. The CDR3 has 16 amino acids. Trimming took 4 bases from V and 3 from J; bases not matched to a gene: 8. This clonotype was obtained from a human donor in good health. The chain couples TRBV14 to TRBJ2-5; 10 positions match TRBD1. The material sequenced was Tregs sorted from blood. The CDR3 bases are TGTGCCAGCAGCCCCTGGACAGGGGGAAACAAAGAGACCCAGTACTTC. It specifies CASSPWTGGNKETQYF.